The clone carrying this T cell receptor (beta chain) was seen many times. The antigen is not known. The read ends 3 residues shy of where the CDR3 ends; the end is completed using the germline J gene. The data were obtained in a study of T cell clonality in common variable immunodeficiency. Points from the study as a whole: Compared with healthy controls, CVID subjects showed increased TCRbeta clonality, mostly in about a third.

Caucasian heritage predominated among both patients and controls. Germline V CDR1 and CDR2: SGHNT, YYREEE (reference sequence). This CDR3 is built from 14 residues. The protocol was immunoSEQ multiplex PCR, while the TCRdb copy is restricted to in-frame clones and leaves out a portion. The table records approximately 44,000 clones without singletons, the ten largest covering under 11%. The specimen was peripheral blood mononuclear cells. The J gene is TRBJ1-2, the V gene TRBV5-4; the match to TRBD1 covers 8 bases. This TCR was recovered from a person between 18 and 69 years old in good health. The covered CDR3 bases are TGTGCCAGCAGCTCGAGCCAGGGGGCGCGGGGC. This translates into CASSSSQGARG. The CDR3 as a whole reads CASSSSQGARGYTF.